Listed here is a single T cell receptor (beta chain). Its specificity is not known. The sample originates from a study of graft-versus-host responses after intestinal transplantation. Study information: Every recipient had anti-thymocyte globulin induction and roughly three years of tacrolimus plus steroids.

Produced via immunoSEQ multiplex PCR; TCRdb's table is partial and in-frame only. This sample has 90,000 to 150,000 clones; roughly 95% occur once, and the top ten carry roughly 3.5%. The CDR3 spans 13 residues. Germline V gene sequence: CDR1 MGHDK, CDR2 SYGVNS. V lost 0 bases, J lost 5 bases, and 7 bases lay in between. General study results and limits: Patients who carried graft-donor T cell macrochimerism also had high graft-versus-host to host-versus-graft clonal ratios in their allografts. Investigators detected GvH clones in recipient marrow, with some emerging earlier in ileum or blood. Circulating GvH clone levels at their peak were associated with HvG declines (early post-transplant).

The chain uses TRBV25-1 and TRBJ1-1; D remains ambiguous. The clonotype was recovered from a human donor who received an intestinal transplant. The sample here was unstimulated CD8+ T cells sorted from spleen or lymph node cells, taken before intestinal transplant. The DNA for the CDR3 is TGTGCCAGCAGTGAATACGTAACGACTGAAGCTTTCTTT. It translates to CASSEYVTTEAFF.